Each of the 27 T cell receptor beta chains below was sequenced from the same sample in a study of blood T cell repertoires in COVID-19 (dated by TCRdb to between 2020 and 2021). Receptors were amplified or captured by the immunoSEQ multiplex PCR assay. TCRdb carries this immuneACCESS record with in-frame sequences only. Its versions omit some clonotypes, under half of them owing to an unresolved V gene in the studies checked, with the rest unexplained. Counted in this sample were 150,000 to 200,000 clones; roughly 76% of them appeared once. The biggest ten clones account for 12% of the sample. The sample taken for sequencing was peripheral blood. Receptors were obtained from a woman of 80 years or more with COVID-19, enrolled during active disease.

This clone was recorded a few times. The chain combines TRBV24-1 with TRBJ2-5, with TRBD2 as a possible D gene (6 bases). V lost 1 base, J lost 4 bases, and 15 bases lay in between. CDR1 is KGHDR, CDR2 SFDVKD, per germline. This CDR3 is built from 16 residues. Here the CDR3 reads CATSDLIFGGIETQYF. The CDR3 DNA reads TGTGCCACCAGTGATTTAATTTTCGGCGGGATAGAGACCCAGTACTTC.

This clone appeared once. This chain connects TRBV6-2 or TRBV6-3 to TRBJ2-7; weak D call: TRBD1 (5 bases). Germline V gene data show CDR1 as MNHEY and CDR2 as SVGEGT. This CDR3 spans 16 amino acids. Trimming left V 6 bases short and J 0 bases short, with 18 bases between. CDR3 DNA sequence: TGTGCCAGCAGCCACCGTCTTGGGGCCAGCTCCTACGAGCAGTACTTC. Amino acids: CASSHRLGASSYEQYF.

Only one count was recorded for this clone. This chain uses TRBV30 with TRBJ1-1, with 11 nucleotides matching TRBD1. The V and J ends lost 3 bases and 5 bases, in that order; junction bases with no gene match: 2. Germline V lookup: CDR1 GTSNPN, CDR2 SVGIG (reference sequence). The CDR3 totals 13 residues. CDR3 in amino acids: CAWSGTGGTEAFF. The CDR3 coding sequence is TGTGCCTGGAGCGGGACAGGGGGAACTGAAGCTTTCTTT.

The CDR3 DNA follows: TGCAGTGCTAGCAGGGGGCGACAGGCTTTCTTT. Its protein is CSASRGRQAFF. V is TRBV20-1 and J is TRBJ1-1; 8 positions agree with TRBD1. The junction had 5 bases not matched to a gene; V was cut back by 3 bases and J by 11 bases. Germline V CDR1 and CDR2: DFQATT, SNEGSKA (reference sequence). The CDR3 has 11 residues.

This rearrangement joins TRBV24-1 to TRBJ2-5; D may be TRBD1 (5 bases). Germline lookup yields CDR1 KGHDR and CDR2 SFDVKD. CDR3 size: 13 residues. Trimming pared 4 bases from V and 5 bases from J, leaving 10 bases between. CDR3 DNA sequence: TGTGCCACCAGTGACAGGGTTGCTGAGACCCAGTACTTC. Its protein is CATSDRVAETQYF.

The V call is TRBV9, the J call TRBJ2-5, with TRBD1 matching 7 bases. This CDR3 has 16 residues. Looked up from germline, CDR1 is SGDLS and CDR2 is YYNGEE. Trimming at V came to 1 base and at J to 5 bases, leaving 11 bases not matched to a gene. The CDR3 loop is CASSVTNRGGLETQYF. The CDR3 DNA follows: TGTGCCAGCAGCGTAACTAACAGGGGCGGGCTGGAGACCCAGTACTTC.

J is TRBJ1-2 and V is TRBV5-1; D not resolved. V was shortened by 1 base and J by 8 bases, with 15 bases between the two germline ends. This CDR3 has 14 residues. Per germline, CDR1 SGHRS and CDR2 YFSETQ. The CDR3 bases are TGCGCCAGCAGCTTGAGCCGAGGTGACGAGGGCTACACCTTC. Translated, it gives CASSLSRGDEGYTF.

V is TRBV5-5 and J is TRBJ2-2, with TRBD1 matching 11 bases. Germline values: CDR1 SGHKS, CDR2 YYEKEE (reference sequence). V shed 4 bases and J 5 bases; nucleotides not matched to a gene: 4. The CDR3 is made up of 15 amino acids. The CDR3 sequence: CASSRGQGGTGELFF. The CDR3 DNA is TGTGCCAGCAGCAGGGGACAGGGGGGGACCGGGGAGCTGTTTTTT.

This clone was observed a single time. J is TRBJ2-7 and V is TRBV5-1; no firm D call. Germline V CDR1 and CDR2: SGHRS, YFSETQ. Trimming left V 0 bases short and J 0 bases short, with 10 bases between. The CDR3 length is 15 residues. In DNA, the CDR3 is TGCGCCAGCAGCTTGGGTGCGACATCCTCCTACGAGCAGTACTTC. It specifies CASSLGATSSYEQYF.

The chain is built from TRBV19 and TRBJ2-3; TRBD2 matches at 7 bases. This CDR3 region has 17 residues. Germline CDR1 reads LNHDA; CDR2 reads SQIVND (reference sequence). V shed 0 bases and J 6 bases; nucleotides not matched to a gene: 12. The CDR3 loop reads CASSIDRERGSTDTQYF. The CDR3 coding sequence is TGTGCCAGTAGTATAGATCGGGAGCGGGGTTCGACTGATACGCAGTATTTT. The entire variable domain, with the rest obtained from reference TRBV19 and TRBJ2-3, is as follows: DGGITQSPKYLFRKEGQNVTLSCEQNLNHDAMYWYRQDPGQGLRLIYYSQIVNDFQKGDIAEGYSVSREKKESFPLTVTSAQKNPTAFYLCASSIDRERGSTDTQYFGPGTRLTVL.

The genes are TRBV6-5 and TRBJ2-5; D perhaps matches TRBD1 (5 bases). The CDR3 extends over 14 amino acids. Germline CDR1 is MNHEY and CDR2 is SVGAGI. V gave up 2 bases and J gave up 4 bases, with 11 bases separating them. Here the CDR3 DNA reads TGTGCCAGCAGTTACGGGGCGATTGGAGAGACCCAGTACTTC. Protein product: CASSYGAIGETQYF.

The chain has TRBV1 and TRBJ2-1; TRBD2 reflects the table's D call only, with no check against the DNA. TRBV1 is designated a pseudogene. The CDR3 extends over 15 amino acids. As DNA, the CDR3 is TGCACCAGCAGCCAAGATCGGGGTAGCGACAATGAGCAGTTCTTC. The encoded protein is CTSSQDRGSDNEQFF.

The gene calls are TRBV28 and TRBJ2-3, with a tentative D call TRBD1 (6 bases). From germline, CDR1 is MDHEN and CDR2 SYDVKM. V was shortened by 4 bases and J by 5 bases, with 22 bases between the two germline ends. This CDR3 is 17 amino acids long. The CDR3 spells CASSSLWTEKGVDTQYF. The CDR3 DNA reads as TGTGCCAGCAGTTCCCTATGGACAGAGAAGGGTGTAGATACGCAGTATTTT.

V and J are TRBV5-1 and TRBJ1-2; a possible D gene is TRBD1 (6 bases). Germline V CDR1 and CDR2: SGHRS, YFSETQ. Trimming cost V 3 bases and J 2 bases, with 11 bases left between them. The CDR3 runs 14 residues. The CDR3 region has the DNA TGCGCCAGCAGCTCGGGACAACCAAACTATGGCTACACCTTC. Translation: CASSSGQPNYGYTF.

This rearrangement joins TRBV19 to TRBJ1-2; 7 bases agree with TRBD1. Trimming removed 6 bases from V and 3 bases from J; junction bases left unmatched: 7. CDR1 is LNHDA, CDR2 SQIVND, per germline (reference sequence). CDR3 size: 14 residues. The CDR3 nucleotides are TGTGCCAGTAGCCCCAGACAGGGCTACTATGGCTACACCTTC. This gives the protein CASSPRQGYYGYTF.

This chain links TRBV15 with TRBJ2-7; TRBD1 aligns across 9 bases. Germline loops: CDR1 LNHNV, CDR2 YYDKDF (reference sequence). Germline trimming cut 0 bases from V and 3 bases from J; bases unmatched to any gene: 9. The CDR3 totals 17 residues. The CDR3 loop reads CATSRDLARDRVYEQYF. CDR3 sequence (DNA): TGTGCCACCAGCAGAGATCTGGCCCGGGACAGGGTCTACGAGCAGTACTTC.

This clone was observed a few times. V is TRBV5-4 and J is TRBJ1-2, with 8 bases fitting TRBD1. The CDR3 sequence is 13 residues long. Trimming at V came to 4 bases and at J to 5 bases, leaving 4 bases not matched to a gene. Germline loops: CDR1 SGHNT, CDR2 YYREEE (reference sequence). CDR3 DNA sequence: TGTGCCAGCAGCATGGGACAGGCATATGGCTACACCTTC. It codes for CASSMGQAYGYTF.

As DNA, the CDR3 is TGTGCCACCAGCAGAGAGTCAGGGGTGCTCAATCAGCCCCAGCATTTT. Amino acids: CATSRESGVLNQPQHF. V gene TRBV15 combines with J gene TRBJ1-5; possibly TRBD1 for D (6 bases). Germline-derived CDR1 and CDR2 are LNHNV and YYDKDF (reference sequence). The CDR3 totals 16 residues. V was clipped by 0 bases and J by 3 bases, with 12 bases between them.

The chain combines TRBV5-1 with TRBJ1-1; D is unresolved. This CDR3 contains 13 residues. The germline V gene encodes CDR1 SGHRS and CDR2 YFSETQ. Deletions cut 2 bases from V and 1 base from J, with 6 bases between. CDR3 loop: CASSFNGNTEAFF. CDR3 sequence (DNA): TGCGCCAGCAGCTTTAACGGGAACACTGAAGCTTTCTTT.

V usage is TRBV15 and J usage is TRBJ1-5; D is undetermined. Germline assignment: CDR1 LNHNV and CDR2 YYDKDF (reference sequence). This CDR3 has 14 residues. The V and J ends lost 0 bases and 6 bases respectively, with 9 bases between them. DNA for the CDR3: TGTGCCACCAGCAGAGACCAGGTCAGTCAGCCCCAGCATTTT. Translating gives CATSRDQVSQPQHF. Drawing the rest from reference TRBV15 and TRBJ1-5, the complete variable domain is DAMVIQNPRYQVTQFGKPVTLSCSQTLNHNVMYWYQQKSSQAPKLLFHYYDKDFNNEADTPDNFQSRRPNTSFCFLDIRSPGLGDTAMYLCATSRDQVSQPQHFGDGTRLSIL.

This chain links TRBV28 with TRBJ2-7; tentatively, D is TRBD1 (6 bases). There are 15 residues in the CDR3. The germline V gene encodes CDR1 MDHEN and CDR2 SYDVKM. Trimming shortened V by 4 bases and J by 3 bases, and 16 bases separated the two germline ends. CDR3 protein: CASSSTGPPNYEQYF. DNA of the CDR3: TGTGCCAGCAGTTCGACAGGCCCCCCCAACTACGAGCAGTACTTC.

The chain is built from TRBV4-1 and TRBJ1-5; no firm D call. The CDR3 spans 14 residues. The ends were cut back, 2 bases at V and 4 bases at J, with 9 bases in the middle. In germline, CDR1 is MGHRA, CDR2 YSYEKL. CDR3 bases: TGCGCCAGCAGCCAATTCCAGATTAATCAGCCCCAGCATTTT. Protein sequence: CASSQFQINQPQHF.

This clone was seen once. V usage is TRBV5-4 and J usage is TRBJ1-1; D is unresolved. CDR1 is SGHNT and CDR2 is YYREEE in the germline V gene (reference sequence). This CDR3 is 14 amino acids long. The V end was cut by 2 bases, the J end by 2 bases, with 10 bases between. CDR3 sequence reads: CASSFRRVNTEAFF. The DNA for the CDR3 is TGTGCCAGCAGCTTTCGTCGAGTCAACACTGAAGCTTTCTTT. Full variable domain (outside the CDR3, taken from reference TRBV5-4 and TRBJ1-1): ETGVTQSPTHLIKTRGQQVTLRCSSQSGHNTVSWYQQALGQGPQFIFQYYREEENGRGNFPPRFSGLQFPNYSSELNVNALELDDSALYLCASSFRRVNTEAFFGQGTRLTVV.

The V gene is TRBV19, the J gene TRBJ1-2; 8 bases align to TRBD1. The CDR3 covers 15 residues. With 5 bases clipped from V and 3 bases from J, the junction kept 8 bases outside the gene matches. CDR1 is LNHDA and CDR2 is SQIVND in the germline V gene (reference sequence). The CDR3 DNA is TGTGCCAGTAGTGGCCGGCAACAGGGGGACTATGGCTACACCTTC. Residues: CASSGRQQGDYGYTF.

This clone was recorded once. The rearrangement uses TRBV11-2 and TRBJ2-1, with TRBD2 identical over 11 bases. CDR1 and CDR2 from the germline V gene are SGHAT and FQNNGV. This CDR3 is 16 amino acids long. After removal of 4 bases from V and 2 bases from J, the junction contained 4 bases not matched to a gene. CDR3 residues: CASSSLAGGPYNEQFF. CDR3 bases: TGTGCCAGCAGCTCCCTAGCGGGGGGCCCCTACAATGAGCAGTTCTTC.

This clone was detected once. The chain recombines TRBV27 with TRBJ1-2; D might be TRBD1 (6 bases). The CDR3 totals 13 residues. From germline, CDR1 is MNHEY and CDR2 SMNVEV (reference sequence). V was shortened by 1 base and J by 7 bases, with 10 bases between the two germline ends. Here the CDR3 reads CASSLLGAGGYTF. The CDR3 DNA reads TGTGCCAGCAGTTTATTGGGGGCGGGTGGCTACACCTTC.

The chain couples TRBV6-6 to TRBJ1-2, with D uncertain. V was clipped by 0 bases and J by 0 bases, with 8 bases between them. In germline, CDR1 is MNHNY, CDR2 SVGAGI (reference sequence). The CDR3 has 15 residues. In DNA, the CDR3 is TGTGCCAGCAGTTACTCGACAACCTCTAACTATGGCTACACCTTC. Protein: CASSYSTTSNYGYTF.